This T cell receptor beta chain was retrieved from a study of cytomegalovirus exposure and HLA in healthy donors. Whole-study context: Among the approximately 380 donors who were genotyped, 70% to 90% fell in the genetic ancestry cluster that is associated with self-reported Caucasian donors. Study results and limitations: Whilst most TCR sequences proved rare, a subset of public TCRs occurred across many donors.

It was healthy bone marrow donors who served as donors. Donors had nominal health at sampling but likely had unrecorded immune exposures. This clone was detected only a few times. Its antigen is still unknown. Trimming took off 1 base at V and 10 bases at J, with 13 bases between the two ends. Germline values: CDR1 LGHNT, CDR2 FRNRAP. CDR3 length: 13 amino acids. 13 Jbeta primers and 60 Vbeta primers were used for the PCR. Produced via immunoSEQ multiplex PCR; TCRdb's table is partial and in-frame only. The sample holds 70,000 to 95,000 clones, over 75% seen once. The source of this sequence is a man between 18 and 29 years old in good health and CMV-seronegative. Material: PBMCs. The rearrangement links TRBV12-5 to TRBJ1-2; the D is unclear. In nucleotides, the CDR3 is TGTGCTAGTGGTTTGGGAGGAGGCGGTTCCTACACCTTC. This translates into CASGLGGGGSYTF.